This TCR beta chain was documented in a study of PD-L1 blockade in urothelial cancer. The CDR3 sequence is 15 residues long. The V end lost 0 bases, the J end lost 2 bases, and 13 bases lay between the germline ends. Germline lookup yields CDR1 GTSNPN and CDR2 SVGIG (reference sequence). TCRdb's copy holds only in-frame clones and misses some; the assay was immunoSEQ multiplex PCR. Among roughly 40,000 clones, around 83% were seen once, and the ten largest hold around 17%. Material: PBMCs, obtained around atezolizumab (anti-PD-L1) treatment. The receptor was derived from a man in his sixties with urothelial cancer. The gene calls are TRBV30 and TRBJ1-2; D not resolved. Here the CDR3 DNA reads TGTGCCTGGAGTGTAAGCGGGGTGGAGAACTATGGCTACACCTTC. It codes for CAWSVSGVENYGYTF.